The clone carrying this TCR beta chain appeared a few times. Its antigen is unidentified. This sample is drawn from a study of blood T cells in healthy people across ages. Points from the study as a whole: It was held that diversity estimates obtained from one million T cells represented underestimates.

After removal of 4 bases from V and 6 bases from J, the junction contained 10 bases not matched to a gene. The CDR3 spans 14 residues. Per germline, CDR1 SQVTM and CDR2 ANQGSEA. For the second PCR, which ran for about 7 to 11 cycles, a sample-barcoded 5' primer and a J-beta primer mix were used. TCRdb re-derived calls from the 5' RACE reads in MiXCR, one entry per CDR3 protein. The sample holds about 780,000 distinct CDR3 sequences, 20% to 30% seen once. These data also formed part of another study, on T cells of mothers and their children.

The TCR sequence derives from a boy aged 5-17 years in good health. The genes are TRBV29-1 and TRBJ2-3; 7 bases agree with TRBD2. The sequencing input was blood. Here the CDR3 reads CSVGSGVNPDTQYF. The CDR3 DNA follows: TGCAGCGTTGGGAGCGGGGTCAACCCCGATACGCAGTATTTT.